One TCR beta chain is described in this entry. Relapse was seen in all patients after autologous stem cell transplantation, and brentuximab vedotin exposure was variable. After thawing, PBMCs were subjected to magnetic negative selection to isolate CD8+ T cells. V dropped 1 base and J dropped 0 bases, with 9 bases sitting between them. The length of the CDR3 is 16 residues. The germline V gene encodes CDR1 MDHEN and CDR2 SYDVKM. The data originate from a study of PD-1 blockade in classical Hodgkin lymphoma. Clones were sequenced by immunoSEQ multiplex PCR, and TCRdb holds only the in-frame ones, with some missing. This table has more than 25,000 clones, around 90% appearing once.

The sample in question was CD8+ T cells from blood, obtained at baseline. This chain connects TRBV28 to TRBJ1-4, with D maybe TRBD1 (6 bases). The sequence derives from a human donor with classical Hodgkin lymphoma. CDR3 sequence (DNA): TGTGCCAGCAGTTTATACAGGGATGCAACTAATGAAAAACTGTTTTTT. Encoded protein: CASSLYRDATNEKLFF.